Following are 24 T cell receptor beta chains from one sample sequenced in a study of cytomegalovirus exposure and HLA in healthy donors. The PCR contained 60 Vbeta and 13 Jbeta primers. Clones were sequenced by immunoSEQ multiplex PCR, and TCRdb holds only the in-frame ones, with some missing. The sample records 85,000 to 120,000 clones, 70% to 80% being singletons. Sequences were obtained from PBMCs. The receptors derive from a man in his sixties in good health and CMV-seronegative.

This chain joins TRBV15 and TRBJ1-5; weak D call: TRBD1 (5 bases). Germline CDR1 LNHNV, CDR2 YYDKDF (reference sequence). The V end lost 0 bases, the J end lost 5 bases, and 8 bases lay between the germline ends. The CDR3 sequence is 14 residues long. This chain's CDR3 is CATSRDRGDQPQHF. The CDR3 DNA is TGTGCCACCAGCAGAGACCGGGGGGATCAGCCCCAGCATTTT. The full variable domain, rest sourced from reference TRBV15 and TRBJ1-5, is DAMVIQNPRYQVTQFGKPVTLSCSQTLNHNVMYWYQQKSSQAPKLLFHYYDKDFNNEADTPDNFQSRRPNTSFCFLDIRSPGLGDTAMYLCATSRDRGDQPQHFGDGTRLSIL.

Only a few counts were recorded for this clone. The chain carries TRBV5-4 and TRBJ2-1; 7 bases map to TRBD1. This CDR3 region has 13 residues. With V trimmed by 4 bases and J by 5 bases, 3 bases remained unmatched. Germline assignment: CDR1 SGHNT and CDR2 YYREEE (reference sequence). CDR3 protein: CASSADRNNEQFF. The CDR3 DNA reads TGTGCCAGCAGCGCGGACAGGAACAATGAGCAGTTCTTC. The full variable domain, rest sourced from reference TRBV5-4 and TRBJ2-1, is ETGVTQSPTHLIKTRGQQVTLRCSSQSGHNTVSWYQQALGQGPQFIFQYYREEENGRGNFPPRFSGLQFPNYSSELNVNALELDDSALYLCASSADRNNEQFFGPGTRLTVL.

The V call is TRBV29-1, the J call TRBJ2-3, with a tentative D call TRBD2 (6 bases). The length of the CDR3 is 13 residues. The V gene lost 1 base and the J gene lost 6 bases, with 11 bases spanning the gap. From germline, CDR1 is SQVTM and CDR2 ANQGSEA. The CDR3 DNA reads TGCAGCGTTGAAGTCGGGGGTCCCGATACGCAGTATTTT. It codes for CSVEVGGPDTQYF.

V gene TRBV19 combines with J gene TRBJ1-2; tentative D call: TRBD1 (5 bases). CDR3 length: 12 amino acids. Trimming stripped 7 bases from V and 5 bases from J, with 11 bases between. CDR1 and CDR2 from the germline V gene are LNHDA and SQIVND (reference sequence). The chain's CDR3 is CASTGTWYGYTF. The DNA of the CDR3 is TGTGCCAGTACCGGGACTTGGTATGGCTACACCTTC.

V and J are TRBV11-2 and TRBJ2-7, with D perhaps TRBD1 (7 bases). The V gene lost 6 bases and the J gene lost 0 bases, with 15 bases spanning the gap. The CDR3 consists of 15 residues. CDR1 is SGHAT and CDR2 is FQNNGV in the germline V gene. The CDR3 spells CASSWGRTGSYEQYV. Written as DNA, the CDR3 is TGTGCCAGCAGTTGGGGGAGGACAGGCTCCTACGAGCAGTACGTC.

The V and J genes are TRBV4-3 and TRBJ1-3; 7 positions agree with TRBD1. J gave up 3 bases and V 2 bases, and 7 bases lay outside the gene matches. The CDR3 contains 16 residues. CDR1 and CDR2 (germline): LGHNA, YSLEER. This chain's CDR3 is CASSQNLGGYGNTIYF. CDR3 bases: TGCGCCAGCAGCCAAAACCTAGGGGGCTATGGAAACACCATATATTTT.

This CDR3 is CASRLTGANEQFF. CDR3 sequence (DNA): TGTGCCAGCAGACTTACAGGTGCCAATGAGCAGTTCTTC. The J gene is TRBJ2-1, the V gene TRBV28; D may be TRBD1 (5 bases). This CDR3 comprises 13 residues. V was clipped by 6 bases and J by 6 bases, with 12 bases between them. The V gene's germline CDR1 is MDHEN and CDR2 SYDVKM.

V and J are TRBV7-9 and TRBJ2-5; D not certain. The CDR3 has 12 amino acids. Germline assignment: CDR1 SEHNR and CDR2 FQNEAQ (reference sequence). Between the trimmed V and J ends, which lost 4 bases and 2 bases, there was a span of 5 bases. CDR3 bases: TGTGCCAGCAGCTCGAGACAAGAGACCCAGTACTTC. It is translated as CASSSRQETQYF.

This clone was seen a handful of times. The chain employs TRBV4-3 and TRBJ1-2; tentatively, D is TRBD1 (5 bases). Trimming removed 0 bases from V and 8 bases from J, with 19 bases in between. The CDR3 contains 16 residues. The germline V gene has CDR1 LGHNA and CDR2 YSLEER. The CDR3 DNA reads as TGCGCCAGCAGCCAAGAAAGTCCCCCAGGGATTAACGGCTACACCTTC. Translating gives CASSQESPPGINGYTF.

This CDR3 reads CASSQGPGTSGGPSTDTQYF. CDR3 DNA sequence: TGCGCCAGCAGCCAAGGCCCCGGGACTAGCGGGGGCCCTAGCACAGATACGCAGTATTTT. The gene calls are TRBV4-3 and TRBJ2-3, with 14 positions matching TRBD2. The ends lost 1 base at V and 0 bases at J; junction bases unmatched: 9. Germline V lookup: CDR1 LGHNA, CDR2 YSLEER. This CDR3 is built from 20 residues.

As to this clone: The same CDR3 arises from other DNA sequences in this sample as well. The chain carries TRBV6-5 and TRBJ1-1; a weak D match, TRBD1 (5 bases). The CDR3 is made up of 13 amino acids. Trimming pared 3 bases from V and 1 base from J, leaving 6 bases between. Germline values: CDR1 MNHEY, CDR2 SVGAGI. The CDR3 sequence: CASSYQGNTEAFF. For the CDR3, the DNA is TGTGCCAGCAGTTATCAGGGGAACACTGAAGCTTTCTTT.

The chain is built from TRBV2 and TRBJ1-2, with 8 bases lining up with TRBD1. With V trimmed by 6 bases and J by 7 bases, 4 bases remained unmatched. Germline assignment: CDR1 SNHLY and CDR2 FYNNEI. The CDR3 contains 12 residues. DNA of the CDR3: TGTGCCAGCAGCCGACAGGGGTTTGGCTACACCTTC. Protein product: CASSRQGFGYTF.

The J gene is TRBJ1-2, the V gene TRBV2; D gene ambiguous. The ends were cut back, 2 bases at V and 3 bases at J, with 4 bases in the middle. Germline V gene data show CDR1 as SNHLY and CDR2 as FYNNEI. There are 12 residues in the CDR3. In nucleotides, the CDR3 is TGTGCCAGCAGTGAAACAGACTATGGCTACACCTTC. Translating it yields CASSETDYGYTF.

The J gene is TRBJ1-5, the V gene TRBV2, with D possibly TRBD1 on 5 matching bases. This CDR3 has 16 amino acids. The ends were cut back, 2 bases at V and 1 base at J, with 12 bases in the middle. Per the germline V gene, CDR1 is SNHLY and CDR2 is FYNNEI. The CDR3: CASSELGQVSNQPQHF. CDR3 in DNA: TGTGCCAGCAGTGAACTCGGACAAGTGAGCAATCAGCCCCAGCATTTT.

The sample holds a few counts of this clone. CDR3 nucleotide sequence: TGCGCCAGCAGCTTGGCTCAGGAGGGGGAAAAACTGTTTTTT. This codes for CASSLAQEGEKLFF. This chain links TRBV5-1 with TRBJ1-4; perhaps TRBD1 as D (5 bases). The CDR3 totals 14 residues. Trimming left V 0 bases short and J 8 bases short, with 11 bases between. Germline V CDR1 and CDR2: SGHRS, YFSETQ. Filled out from reference TRBV5-1 and TRBJ1-4, the complete variable domain reads KAGVTQTPRYLIKTRGQQVTLSCSPISGHRSVSWYQQTPGQGLQFLFEYFSETQRNKGNFPGRFSGRQFSNSRSEMNVSTLELGDSALYLCASSLAQEGEKLFFGSGTQLSVL.

This clone came up a few times. The CDR3 is CASSQGQAPQETQYF. CDR3 nucleotides: TGTGCCAGCAGCCAAGGACAGGCACCACAGGAGACCCAGTACTTC. The V and J genes are TRBV7-3 and TRBJ2-5; TRBD1 aligns across 7 bases. The CDR3 is made up of 15 amino acids. Germline V lookup: CDR1 SGHTA, CDR2 FQGTGA. The ends lost 5 bases at V and 5 bases at J; junction bases unmatched: 11.

This chain links TRBV11-3 with TRBJ2-1; 11 nucleotides match TRBD2. V lost 4 bases, J lost 7 bases, and 9 bases stayed unmatched. CDR3 size: 16 residues. Germline assignment: CDR1 SGHNT and CDR2 YENEEA. CDR3 bases: TGTGCCAGCAGCTACTTAGCGGGGGGGCCCAGGAATGAGCAGTTCTTC. Amino acids: CASSYLAGGPRNEQFF.

The rearrangement uses TRBV4-2 and TRBJ1-1, with 9 bases aligning to TRBD1. The CDR3 is made up of 15 amino acids. Germline CDR1 is LGHNA and CDR2 is YNFKEQ. V shed 4 bases and J 3 bases; nucleotides not matched to a gene: 6. The CDR3 protein is CASSRTRQGDTEAFF. DNA of the CDR3: TGTGCCAGCAGCCGTACCAGACAGGGGGACACTGAAGCTTTCTTT.

Only a few counts were recorded for this clone. The chain employs TRBV6-6 and TRBJ1-3, with a possible D match to TRBD1 (6 bases). The CDR3 contains 16 residues. Germline V gene data show CDR1 as MNHNY and CDR2 as SVGAGI (reference sequence). V was trimmed by 0 bases and J by 2 bases, leaving 11 bases between them. CDR3 nucleotide sequence: TGTGCCAGCAGTTACTCATCTGGGGGCCCTGGAAACACCATATATTTT. It is translated as CASSYSSGGPGNTIYF.

The chain links TRBV28 to TRBJ2-7, with TRBD2 matching over 12 bases. The trim removed 5 bases at V and 0 bases at J, leaving 2 bases unmatched. The CDR3 loop spans 15 amino acids. Germline V gives CDR1 MDHEN, CDR2 SYDVKM. CDR3 coding DNA: TGTGCCAGCAGTACTAGCGGGGGGCCCTCCTACGAGCAGTACTTC. It encodes CASSTSGGPSYEQYF.

The V gene is TRBV5-1, the J gene TRBJ1-1; D is possibly TRBD1 (5 bases). The CDR3 totals 14 residues. Germline CDR1 reads SGHRS; CDR2 reads YFSETQ. V was pared by 3 bases and J by 1 base, with 10 bases between. In DNA, the CDR3 is TGCGCCAGCAGCTCGACAGCGGGGAACACTGAAGCTTTCTTT. It yields the protein CASSSTAGNTEAFF.

This rearrangement joins TRBV7-9 to TRBJ2-5; D perhaps matches TRBD2 (5 bases). CDR1 is SEHNR, CDR2 FQNEAQ, per germline (reference sequence). This CDR3 has 14 amino acids. V lost 2 bases and J 3 bases, leaving 10 bases between the germline ends. The CDR3 bases are TGTGCCAGCAGCTTAAGGACTGTTGAAGAGACCCAGTACTTC. This gives the protein CASSLRTVEETQYF.

The chain recombines TRBV28 with TRBJ2-2; TRBD1 agrees at 8 bases. CDR1 MDHEN and CDR2 SYDVKM come from the germline V gene. This CDR3 is 15 amino acids long. J gave up 4 bases and V 4 bases, and 5 bases lay outside the gene matches. CDR3 region: CASSSRGRGTGELFF. Here the CDR3 DNA reads TGTGCCAGCAGTTCCAGGGGGCGTGGCACCGGGGAGCTGTTTTTT.

The chain couples TRBV25-1 to TRBJ2-1; maybe TRBD2 (5 bases). The CDR3 totals 15 residues. V was pared by 6 bases and J by 4 bases, with 16 bases between. Germline V gives CDR1 MGHDK, CDR2 SYGVNS. The CDR3, as DNA: TGTGCCAGCAGGGGTGAGTTGAGAGGGTACAATGAGCAGTTCTTC. It specifies CASRGELRGYNEQFF.